A single sample is the source of the 20 T cell receptor beta chains below, sequenced in a study of cytomegalovirus exposure and HLA in healthy donors. PCR employed 60 Vbeta and 13 Jbeta primers. Here immunoSEQ multiplex PCR was the method, and the copy in TCRdb shows in-frame clones only, minus some. The sample records 40,000 to 55,000 clones, about four fifths being singletons. Sequenced material: PBMCs. The receptor set was obtained from a boy between 5 and 17 years old in good health and CMV-seropositive.

V gene TRBV9 combines with J gene TRBJ1-1, with D tentatively TRBD1 (5 bases). The CDR3 length is 14 residues. V gave up 0 bases and J gave up 8 bases, with 14 bases separating them. The germline gives CDR1 SGDLS, CDR2 YYNGEE. In DNA, the CDR3 is TGTGCCAGCAGCGTAGGGGGGGATGGCCTGGAAGCTTTCTTT. Translating gives CASSVGGDGLEAFF.

This clone was found a few times. DNA for the CDR3: TGTGCCAGCAGCTTACGGGATTCCACAGATACGCAGTATTTT. It specifies CASSLRDSTDTQYF. The J gene is TRBJ2-3, the V gene TRBV7-2, with D possibly being TRBD2 (5 bases). V was trimmed by 2 bases and J by 2 bases, leaving 8 bases between them. There are 14 residues in the CDR3. Germline V gene lookup returns CDR1 SGHTA and CDR2 FQGNSA.

V is TRBV5-8 and J is TRBJ2-3; 10 nucleotides match TRBD1. This CDR3 region has 14 residues. The germline gives CDR1 SGHTS, CDR2 YDEGEE. Trimming cost V 4 bases and J 6 bases; bases outside gene matches: 5. The DNA of the CDR3 is TGTGCCAGCAGCCCCGGGACAGGGGTGGATACGCAGTATTTT. Its protein is CASSPGTGVDTQYF.

To note about this clone: Within the sample, other DNA sequences also encode this same CDR3. The rearrangement links TRBV7-9 to TRBJ2-7; 13 positions match TRBD2. CDR3 size: 16 residues. J gave up 5 bases and V 0 bases, and 4 bases lay outside the gene matches. CDR1 and CDR2 from the germline V gene are SEHNR and FQNEAQ (reference sequence). The CDR3 coding sequence is TGTGCCAGCAGCTTAGCTGGACTAGCGGGGGTTCACGAGCAGTACTTC. Residues: CASSLAGLAGVHEQYF.

The gene calls are TRBV12-5 and TRBJ2-7; D unclear. CDR3 length: 10 amino acids. Germline values: CDR1 LGHNT, CDR2 FRNRAP. V gave up 11 bases and J gave up 6 bases, with 11 bases separating them. The chain's CDR3 is CAPGRSEQYF. The CDR3 DNA follows: TGTGCTCCTGGAAGGAGCGAGCAGTACTTC.

This chain links TRBV6-6 with TRBJ2-7; D perhaps matches TRBD1 (5 bases). Germline CDR1 MNHNY, CDR2 SVGAGI (reference sequence). The CDR3 has 13 amino acids. Trimming took off 7 bases at V and 4 bases at J, with 14 bases between the two ends. DNA of the CDR3: TGTGCCAGCAAGCAGGACACGCCATACGAGCAGTACTTC. It translates to CASKQDTPYEQYF.

This chain joins TRBV11-2 and TRBJ1-6; the D is unclear. CDR3 length: 13 amino acids. V lost 3 bases and J 9 bases, leaving 9 bases between the germline ends. Per the germline V gene, CDR1 is SGHAT and CDR2 is FQNNGV. CDR3 amino acids: CASSLAFRSPLHF. Here the CDR3 DNA reads TGTGCCAGCAGCTTGGCTTTTCGTTCACCCCTCCACTTT.

The chain links TRBV27 to TRBJ1-2, with D perhaps matching TRBD1 (5 bases). V lost 4 bases, J lost 0 bases, and 9 bases lay in between. The germline gives CDR1 MNHEY, CDR2 SMNVEV (reference sequence). This CDR3 has 14 amino acids. CDR3 loop: CASSSQGSNYGYTF. Here the CDR3 DNA reads TGTGCCAGCAGTTCGCAGGGCTCTAACTATGGCTACACCTTC.

The CDR3 nucleotides are TGTGCCAGCAGCCCGGGCGGGGGCGAAGCTTTCTTT. It specifies CASSPGGGEAFF. The chain carries TRBV7-3 and TRBJ1-1; D possibly corresponds to TRBD1 (6 bases). The CDR3 has 12 amino acids. Germline assignment: CDR1 SGHTA and CDR2 FQGTGA. Trimming stripped 5 bases from V and 8 bases from J, with 12 bases between.

The rearrangement joins TRBV18 to TRBJ1-1; D unresolved. The CDR3 runs to 14 residues. V gave up 3 bases and J gave up 4 bases, with 12 bases separating them. Germline CDR1 reads KGHSH; CDR2 reads LQKENI. The CDR3, as DNA: TGTGCCAGCTCACCCGGTGGGCCTGGCACTGAAGCTTTCTTT. Protein sequence: CASSPGGPGTEAFF.

The count of this clone is one. The chain employs TRBV13 and TRBJ1-3, with unresolved D. The CDR3 spans 15 residues. CDR1 is PRHDT, CDR2 FYEKMQ, per germline (reference sequence). Trimming stripped 5 bases from V and 0 bases from J, with 11 bases between. In DNA form, the CDR3 reads TGTGCCAGCAGCACACGACTTTTCTCTGGAAACACCATATATTTT. Translating it yields CASSTRLFSGNTIYF.

This chain connects TRBV14 to TRBJ2-5; a weak D match, TRBD2 (5 bases). Per the germline V gene, CDR1 is SGHDN and CDR2 is FVKESK. Trimming took 5 bases from V and 0 from J, leaving 16 bases between them. This CDR3 has 16 amino acids. CDR3 DNA sequence: TGTGCCAGCAGCTTTTTCGAGAAGAGGGACCAAGAGACCCAGTACTTC. Protein product: CASSFFEKRDQETQYF.

This clone appeared once. This chain links TRBV2 with TRBJ1-1, with D possibly TRBD1 on 5 matching bases. Looked up from germline, CDR1 is SNHLY and CDR2 is FYNNEI. Trimming stripped 3 bases from V and 0 bases from J, with 11 bases between. This CDR3 has 15 amino acids. The CDR3 sequence is CASSEGLGLNTEAFF. DNA for the CDR3: TGTGCCAGCAGTGAGGGGCTAGGGCTGAACACTGAAGCTTTCTTT.

The chain employs TRBV5-1 and TRBJ2-6; D is unclear. V was clipped by 7 bases and J by 1 base, with 3 bases between them. The CDR3 spans 12 residues. Germline V gene lookup returns CDR1 SGHRS and CDR2 YFSETQ. This CDR3 is CASLSGANVLTF. CDR3 sequence (DNA): TGCGCCAGCCTATCTGGGGCCAACGTCCTGACTTTC.

The chain combines TRBV6-1 with TRBJ1-5; D is ambiguous. CDR1 and CDR2 (germline): MNHNS, SASEGT. The CDR3 loop spans 16 amino acids. The V gene lost 2 bases and the J gene lost 2 bases, with 13 bases spanning the gap. The CDR3: CASSEWGAIGNQPQHF. Written as DNA, the CDR3 is TGTGCCAGCAGTGAATGGGGAGCAATAGGCAATCAGCCCCAGCATTTT.

The V gene is TRBV6-1, the J gene TRBJ1-2; 7 bases align to TRBD1. The ends lost 6 bases at V and 5 bases at J; junction bases unmatched: 12. From germline, CDR1 is MNHNS and CDR2 SASEGT. This CDR3 spans 15 amino acids. CDR3 amino acids: CASRPPGQSSYGYTF. The CDR3 DNA sequence: TGTGCCAGCAGACCTCCGGGACAGAGCTCATATGGCTACACCTTC.

The chain couples TRBV4-2 to TRBJ2-3, with TRBD2 matching 9 bases. The germline gives CDR1 LGHNA, CDR2 YNFKEQ. V lost 0 bases, J lost 2 bases, and 6 bases stayed unmatched. The CDR3 extends over 17 amino acids. For the CDR3, the DNA is TGTGCCAGCAGCCAAGATGTAATAGCGGGGGTCACAGATACGCAGTATTTT. Its protein product is CASSQDVIAGVTDTQYF.

This clone came up once. V is TRBV18 and J is TRBJ2-5, with D hard to call. Germline CDR1 reads KGHSH; CDR2 reads LQKENI. The CDR3 covers 13 residues. V was trimmed by 4 bases and J by 5 bases, leaving 11 bases between them. CDR3 in DNA: TGTGCCAGCTCACTCCCACGGTGGGAGACCCAGTACTTC. Residues: CASSLPRWETQYF.

V gene TRBV19 combines with J gene TRBJ1-1, with D possibly TRBD1 on 5 matching bases. The CDR3 totals 13 residues. The germline CDR1 and CDR2 sequences are LNHDA and SQIVND (reference sequence). Trimming took 7 bases from V and 5 from J, leaving 14 bases between them. The CDR3 coding sequence is TGTGCCAGTACCGCGGGGGGGGTTACTGAAGCTTTCTTT. It encodes CASTAGGVTEAFF.

The chain has TRBV12-5 and TRBJ1-1; D is perhaps TRBD1 (6 bases). V dropped 5 bases and J dropped 1 base, with 11 bases sitting between them. Germline lookup yields CDR1 LGHNT and CDR2 FRNRAP. The CDR3 is made up of 14 amino acids. CDR3 region: CASGVGTPNTEAFF. The CDR3 region has the DNA TGTGCTAGTGGTGTCGGGACACCGAACACTGAAGCTTTCTTT. The whole variable domain, remainder taken from reference TRBV12-5 and TRBJ1-1, is DARVTQTPRHKVTEMGQEVTMRCQPILGHNTVFWYRQTMMQGLELLAYFRNRAPLDDSGMPKDRFSAEMPDATLATLKIQPSEPRDSAVYFCASGVGTPNTEAFFGQGTRLTVV.